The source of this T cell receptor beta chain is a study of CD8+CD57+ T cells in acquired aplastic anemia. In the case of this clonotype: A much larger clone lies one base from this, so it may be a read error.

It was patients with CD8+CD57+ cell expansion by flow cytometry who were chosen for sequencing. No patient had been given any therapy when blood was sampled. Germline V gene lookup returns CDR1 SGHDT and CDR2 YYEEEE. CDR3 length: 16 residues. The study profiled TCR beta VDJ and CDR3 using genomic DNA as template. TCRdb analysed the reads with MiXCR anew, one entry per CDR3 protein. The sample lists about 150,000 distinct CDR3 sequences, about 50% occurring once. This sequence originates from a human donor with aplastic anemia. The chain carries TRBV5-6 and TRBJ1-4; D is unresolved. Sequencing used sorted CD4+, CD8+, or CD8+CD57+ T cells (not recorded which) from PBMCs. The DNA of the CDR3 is TGTGCCAGCAGCTTGGCCGGAGGGTTCGGAGATGAAAAACTGTTGTTT. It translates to CASSLAGGFGDEKLLF. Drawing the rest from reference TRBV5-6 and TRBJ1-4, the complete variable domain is DAGVTQSPTHLIKTRGQQVTLRCSPKSGHDTVSWYQQALGQGPQFIFQYYEEEERQRGNFPDRFSGHQFPNYSSELNVNALLLGDSALYLCASSLAGGFGDEKLLFGSGTQLSVL.